This record looks at one T cell receptor beta chain sequence and its context. The target antigen is unknown. Before sequencing, viral peptide pools were used by the ViraFEST assay to expand antigen-specific CD4+ T cells. When around 9 days of culture had elapsed, CD4+ T cells were isolated. None of the vaccinated had previously contracted SARS-CoV-2, and their nucleocapsid antibodies tested negative. Around 2.1 million PBMC per well were cultured with around 11 IU/ml IL-2 and roughly 10 ug/ml peptides. This sample was taken from a study of vaccination effects on CD4 cells after COVID-19. Using immunoSEQ multiplex PCR, the repertoire was profiled, and TCRdb retains in-frame clones only, with some absent. The sample holds about 43,000 clones, about 80% seen once. After removal of 3 bases from V and 4 bases from J, the junction contained 5 bases not matched to a gene. The CDR3 length is 14 residues. Germline lookup yields CDR1 KGHSH and CDR2 LQKENI.

This clonotype was obtained from a human donor who received a COVID-19 vaccine. The sequences come from CD4+ T cells from PBMCs cultured with SARS-CoV-2 spike peptides, collected before COVID-19 vaccination. This chain uses TRBV18 with TRBJ1-1; 7 nucleotides align to TRBD1. The CDR3 coding sequence is TGTGCCAGCTCACCCTTGGCAGGGGGCACTGAAGCTTTCTTT. This translates into CASSPLAGGTEAFF. Looking up the rest from reference TRBV18 and TRBJ1-1 gives the full variable domain: NAGVMQNPRHLVRRRGQEARLRCSPMKGHSHVYWYRQLPEEGLKFMVYLQKENIIDESGMPKERFSAEFPKEGPSILRIQQVVRGDSAAYFCASSPLAGGTEAFFGQGTRLTVV.